This is a list of T cell receptor beta chains from one sample in a study of T-cell reconstitution after alpha-beta-depleted transplantation in children. TCRdb passed the PCR reads through MiXCR, listing each CDR3 protein once. The sample has about 360,000 distinct CDR3 sequences, roughly 14% seen once. The sequencing used PBMCs, collected from the stem cell graft. These receptors originate from a human donor who donated a stem cell graft to a child with Fanconi anemia. Each CDR3 is given with its conserved first and last residue. A D gene is named only where the DNA matches it firmly. Clone size appears in some rows only: once, few, many, or a class for an expanded clone.

cdr3_aa,cdr3_nt,v_call,clone_size,d_call,j_call
CSATPTGDVGELFF,TGCAGTGCCACGCCTACGGGGGACGTCGGGGAGCTGTTTTTT,TRBV20-1,few,-,TRBJ2-2
CASSRTGAPLQETQYF,TGTGCCAGCAGCCGGACAGGGGCTCCCCTCCAAGAGACCCAGTACTTC,TRBV3-1,-,TRBD1,TRBJ2-5
CASSLGAERDYEQYF,TGTGCCAGCAGCTTAGGAGCGGAGCGCGACTACGAGCAGTACTTC,TRBV7-9,-,-,TRBJ2-7
CASSFQHRVLNTEAFF,TGTGCCAGCAGCTTTCAGCACAGAGTATTGAACACTGAAGCTTTCTTT,TRBV7-2,few,-,TRBJ1-1
CASSHREKYGYTF,TGTGCCAGCAGTCACAGGGAAAAGTATGGCTACACCTTC,TRBV6-4,-,-,TRBJ1-2
CASSVGAPSGNTIYF,TGTGCCAGCAGCGTGGGGGCTCCCTCTGGAAACACCATATATTTT,TRBV9,many,-,TRBJ1-3
CASSLRGADLGDTQYF,TGTGCCAGCAGCTTGCGCGGGGCGGATCTAGGGGATACGCAGTATTTT,TRBV7-9,many,-,TRBJ2-3
CASSQETSGPHFF,TGTGCCAGCAGCCAAGAAACTAGCGGGCCTCATTTCTTC,TRBV4-2,many,TRBD2,TRBJ2-1
CASSLEEPANTQYF,TGCGCCAGCAGCTTGGAGGAGCCAGCCAATACGCAGTATTTT,TRBV5-1,-,-,TRBJ2-3
CASSHDLGTEAFF,TGTGCCAGCAGCCACGACCTGGGGACTGAAGCTTTCTTT,TRBV6-6,-,-,TRBJ1-1
CASSLMGTAQAFF,TGCGCCAGCAGCTTAATGGGAACGGCCCAAGCTTTCTTT,TRBV5-1,few,-,TRBJ1-1
CASSDELGYAGELFF,TGTGCCAGCAGCGATGAGCTAGGCTACGCCGGGGAGCTGTTTTTT,TRBV7-2,few,-,TRBJ2-2
CASSSIGFTDTQYF,TGTGCCAGCAGCTCCATAGGATTCACAGATACGCAGTATTTT,TRBV13,many,-,TRBJ2-3
CASSVNYNEQFF,TGTGCCAGCAGCGTCAATTACAATGAGCAGTTCTTC,TRBV9,-,-,TRBJ2-1
CASISNGGTDTQYF,TGTGCCAGCATCTCAAATGGGGGCACAGATACGCAGTATTTT,TRBV5-6,many,-,TRBJ2-3
CSASWGTGTDTQYF,TGCAGTGCTAGCTGGGGGACAGGCACAGATACGCAGTATTTT,TRBV20-1,few,TRBD1,TRBJ2-3
CSARDASGDNEQFF,TGCAGTGCTAGAGATGCTAGCGGAGACAATGAGCAGTTCTTC,TRBV20-1,many,TRBD2,TRBJ2-1
CATSRSRDRSTDTQYF,TGTGCCACCAGCAGAAGCCGGGACAGAAGCACAGATACGCAGTATTTT,TRBV15,few,TRBD1,TRBJ2-3
CASSLDAGVTAGANVLTF,TGCGCCAGCAGCTTGGATGCAGGGGTGACGGCCGGGGCCAACGTCCTGACTTTC,TRBV5-1,few,-,TRBJ2-6
CASSFSGGESEQYF,TGTGCCAGCAGCTTTAGCGGGGGGGAATCCGAGCAGTACTTC,TRBV7-2,many,TRBD2,TRBJ2-7
CANLITTGAEYGYTF,TGTGCCAACCTTATAACTACAGGGGCCGAGTATGGCTACACCTTC,TRBV5-8,many,TRBD1,TRBJ1-2
CASSRRTGVDTQYF,TGTGCCAGCAGCCGACGGACAGGGGTAGATACGCAGTATTTT,TRBV7-9,-,TRBD1,TRBJ2-3
CASSSRLQGALGETQYF,TGTGCCAGCAGCTCCCGACTACAGGGGGCATTGGGAGAGACCCAGTACTTC,TRBV7-8,few,TRBD1,TRBJ2-5
CASNYIGGGPQETQYF,TGTGCCAGCAATTACATCGGCGGGGGGCCCCAAGAGACCCAGTACTTC,TRBV6-5,-,TRBD2,TRBJ2-5
CASRSGTLNTEAFF,TGTGCCAGCAGATCCGGGACACTGAACACTGAAGCTTTCTTT,TRBV12-3/TRBV12-4,many,-,TRBJ1-1
CAWSPVGVSGANVLTF,TGTGCCTGGAGTCCCGTGGGGGTATCTGGGGCCAACGTCCTGACTTTC,TRBV30,few,-,TRBJ2-6
CASSFLAGLFQETQYF,TGTGCCAGCAGCTTCCTAGCGGGGCTATTCCAAGAGACCCAGTACTTC,TRBV11-1,few,TRBD2,TRBJ2-5
CASIYQGANQPQHF,TGTGCCAGCATTTACCAGGGGGCTAATCAGCCCCAGCATTTT,TRBV28,few,TRBD1,TRBJ1-5
CASSLVSAFSPDTQYF,TGTGCCAGCAGCTTAGTTTCCGCATTTTCCCCGGATACGCAGTATTTT,TRBV11-2,few,-,TRBJ2-3
CAIKGTPNTGELFF,TGTGCCATCAAGGGGACACCGAACACCGGGGAGCTGTTTTTT,TRBV10-3,-,-,TRBJ2-2
CASSPQGIEQFF,TGCGCCAGCAGCCCTCAAGGGATCGAGCAGTTCTTC,TRBV5-1,many,-,TRBJ2-1
CSAPTSGRNEQFF,TGCAGTGCCCCCACTAGCGGCAGAAATGAGCAGTTCTTC,TRBV20-1,-,TRBD2,TRBJ2-1
CASSYPDRADTQYF,TGTGCCAGCAGTTACCCGGACAGGGCGGATACGCAGTATTTT,TRBV9,few,TRBD1,TRBJ2-3